These T cell receptor beta chains were read from a single sample in a study of shared clonotypes between healthy human individuals. Only in-frame clones appear in the TCRdb table, and some are missing; sequencing was by immunoSEQ multiplex PCR. The profile shows fewer than 500,000 clones, almost 80% of them singletons. Material: PBMCs. The receptors derive from a middle-aged woman in good health. Some clones in this sample may be carry-over from other donors' samples. CDR3s include the opening cysteine and the closing phenylalanine or tryptophan. The D gene is left open where the match is weak. Rows may omit the clone size; those that give it use once, few, many or a size class.

d_call clone_size j_call v_call cdr3_nt cdr3_aa
TRBD1 many TRBJ2-7 TRBV7-9 TGTGCCAGCAGTACAGGGGGCGGGAGATCATGGGACGAGCAGTACTTC CASSTGGGRSWDEQYF
- - TRBJ1-2 TRBV29-1 TGCAGCGTTTATGACTATGGCTACACCTTC CSVYDYGYTF
- - TRBJ2-1 TRBV4-1 TGCGCCAGCAGCCAAGATCCTCTACTTACATCCTACAATGAGCAGTTCTTC CASSQDPLLTSYNEQFF
- few TRBJ2-3 TRBV27 TGTGCCAGCAGTTTTAATAACCAGGTGGGAGAGACGCAGTATTTT CASSFNNQVGETQYF
- few TRBJ2-7 TRBV7-2 TGTGCCAGCAGCCCTCGGTCAGGCCTGGTGGGGGAGCAGTACTTC CASSPRSGLVGEQYF
TRBD1 - TRBJ2-1 TRBV5-1 TGCGCCAGCAGCCCGGGACAGGGTGTAGACAATGAGCAGTTCTTC CASSPGQGVDNEQFF
- - TRBJ2-7 TRBV28 TGTGCCAGCAGCCAAGCCTCCACAGGATCCTACGAGCAGTACTTC CASSQASTGSYEQYF
- - TRBJ1-2 TRBV27 TGTGCCAGCAGTTCCCCGCCACATTACTATGGCTACACCTTC CASSSPPHYYGYTF
TRBD2 - TRBJ2-7 TRBV30 TGTGCCTGGAGTGTACGCCGGACTAGCGGGAGAAAAGGTCGAAACGAGCAGTACTTC CAWSVRRTSGRKGRNEQYF
TRBD2 - TRBJ2-3 TRBV5-1 TGCGCCAGCAGCTTTAGCGGGAGGCCAGATACGCAGTATTTT CASSFSGRPDTQYF
- - TRBJ1-2 TRBV4-3 TGCGCCAGCAGCCAGGAGGACAGATCCCACTATGGCTACACCTTC CASSQEDRSHYGYTF
TRBD1 - TRBJ2-3 TRBV29-1 TGCAGCGTTGGAGGACAGGGGCGGAGGGGCACAGATACGCAGTATTTT CSVGGQGRRGTDTQYF
TRBD1 - TRBJ1-5 TRBV9 TGTGCCAGCAGCGTAGTAGATTTGACAGGGTGGCGGCATTTT CASSVVDLTGWRHF
- - TRBJ2-1 TRBV5-1 TGCGCCAGCAGAGCCCCGAAGTTCCCCAATGAGCAGTTCTTC CASRAPKFPNEQFF
- many TRBJ1-5 TRBV6-1 TGTGCCAGCAGTGACTGGGAGAATCAGCCCCAGCATTTT CASSDWENQPQHF
TRBD2 - TRBJ2-3 TRBV4-3 TGCGCCAGCAGCCAAGGGGGGCTAGCGGGAGGAACAGATACGCAGTATTTT CASSQGGLAGGTDTQYF
- - TRBJ2-5 TRBV28 TGTGCCAGCAGGTCCCATTCCATTGGAGAGACCCAGTACTTC CASRSHSIGETQYF
- - TRBJ2-2 TRBV7-2 TGTGCCAGCAGCTTAAGAACAGGGCTAAGCACCGGGGAGCTGTTTTTT CASSLRTGLSTGELFF
- - TRBJ2-2 TRBV9 TGTGCCAGCAGCAAACGACCCAACACCGGGGAGCTGTTTTTT CASSKRPNTGELFF
- - TRBJ1-5 TRBV7-2 TGTGCCAGCAGCTTAGAGCGGAATCAGCCCCAGCATTTT CASSLERNQPQHF
- - TRBJ1-4 TRBV5-1 TGCGCCAGCAGCGGTACCGGGACACCGGAAAAACTGTTTTTT CASSGTGTPEKLFF
TRBD1 - TRBJ1-2 TRBV19 TGTGCCAGTAGAGAGACAGGGGGGGGCTATGGCTACACCTTC CASRETGGGYGYTF
TRBD1 - TRBJ1-5 TRBV28 TGTGCCAGCACCGCGGGGACAGGGGGATTGCCCCAGCATTTT CASTAGTGGLPQHF
- - TRBJ2-7 TRBV30 TGTGCCTGGAGTGTACGGATGAGGGAGCAGTACTTC CAWSVRMREQYF
- - TRBJ2-1 TRBV6-6 TGTGCCAGCAGTTACTCAGAGCGGTCTCAATACAATGAGCAGTTCTTC CASSYSERSQYNEQFF
- - TRBJ2-1 TRBV20-1 TGCAGTGCTACGAGGACCGAGCAGTTCTTC CSATRTEQFF
TRBD1 - TRBJ1-4 TRBV7-9 TGTGCCAGCAGCTACTGGGACAGGGGTGAAAAACTGTTTTTT CASSYWDRGEKLFF
- - TRBJ1-1 TRBV5-4 TGTGCCAGCAGCTTAGAGGGGGTCGGCACTGAAGCTTTCTTT CASSLEGVGTEAFF
TRBD2 once TRBJ2-1 TRBV27 TGTGCCAGCGGCCGGGGAGCGGGAGTGGGCAATGAGCAGTTCTTC CASGRGAGVGNEQFF
- - TRBJ1-5 TRBV7-2 TGTGCCAGCAGCTTAAAGGGGGGCCATGATCAGCCCCAGCATTTT CASSLKGGHDQPQHF
TRBD2 - TRBJ2-7 TRBV11-3 TGTGCCAGCAGCTTGCCGGGAGGCCCCACCTACGAGCAGTACTTC CASSLPGGPTYEQYF
TRBD1 - TRBJ1-2 TRBV6-1 TGTGCCAGCAGTGATGACAGGGGGCCCCGGTGGGAGGATGGCTACACCTTC CASSDDRGPRWEDGYTF
TRBD2 - TRBJ2-7 TRBV28 TGTGCCAGCAGTTTTTCCACTAGCGGTACCTACGAGCAGTACTTC CASSFSTSGTYEQYF
TRBD1 - TRBJ2-7 TRBV6-1 TGTGCCAGCAGCGCGGACAGGACACGCTACGAGCAGTACTTC CASSADRTRYEQYF
TRBD1 once TRBJ1-4 TRBV19 TGTGCCAGTTCGACAGGGGTGGAGGAAAAACTGTTTTTT CASSTGVEEKLFF
- - TRBJ2-7 TRBV2 TGTGCCAGCAGTGAAGCTAGCTCCGTCTACGAGCAGTACTTC CASSEASSVYEQYF
- - TRBJ1-2 TRBV19 TGTGCCAGTTCCCGGCCAGATAGCTATGGCTACACCTTC CASSRPDSYGYTF
- - TRBJ1-2 TRBV15 TGTGCCACCAGCAGAGGGGGCGAGGGCGTCTATGGCTACACCTTC CATSRGGEGVYGYTF
- - TRBJ2-5 TRBV5-1 TGCGCCAGCAGCTTGGTTGCGAGGGTGGAGACCCAGTACTTC CASSLVARVETQYF
- - TRBJ2-1 TRBV25-1 TGTGCCAGCAGTGAATATCCCGGCAATGAGCAGTTCTTC CASSEYPGNEQFF
- - TRBJ1-4 TRBV2 TGTGCCAGCAGCCGAGACAGATCGGCAACTAATGAAAAACTGTTTTTT CASSRDRSATNEKLFF